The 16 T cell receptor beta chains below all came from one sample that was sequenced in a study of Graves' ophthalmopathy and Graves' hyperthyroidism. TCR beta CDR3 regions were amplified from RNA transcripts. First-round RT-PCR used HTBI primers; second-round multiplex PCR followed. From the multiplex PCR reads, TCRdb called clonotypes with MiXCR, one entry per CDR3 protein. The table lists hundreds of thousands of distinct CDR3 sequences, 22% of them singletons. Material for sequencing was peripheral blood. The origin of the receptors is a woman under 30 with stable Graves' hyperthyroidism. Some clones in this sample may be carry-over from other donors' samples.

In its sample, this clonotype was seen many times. The CDR3 sequence: CASRSHGQGGYGYTF. CDR3 in DNA: TGTGCCAGCAGGTCACACGGACAGGGAGGCTATGGCTACACCTTC. This chain links TRBV12-3 or TRBV12-4 with TRBJ1-2; 8 positions match TRBD1. V lost 6 bases, J lost 4 bases, and 10 bases stayed unmatched. This CDR3 contains 15 residues.

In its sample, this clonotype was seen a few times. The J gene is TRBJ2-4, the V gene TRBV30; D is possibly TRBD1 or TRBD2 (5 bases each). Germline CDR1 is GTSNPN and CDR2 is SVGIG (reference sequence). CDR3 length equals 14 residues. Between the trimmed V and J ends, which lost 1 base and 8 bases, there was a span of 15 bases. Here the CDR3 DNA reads TGTGCCTGGAGTGATGGGAGAGGGACCCACATTCAGTACTTC. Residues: CAWSDGRGTHIQYF.

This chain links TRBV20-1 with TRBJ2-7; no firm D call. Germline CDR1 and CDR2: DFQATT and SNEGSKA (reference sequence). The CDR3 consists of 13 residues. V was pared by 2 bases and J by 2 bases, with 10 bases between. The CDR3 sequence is CSARRADTYEQYF. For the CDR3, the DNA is TGCAGTGCTAGACGGGCAGATACCTACGAGCAGTACTTC.

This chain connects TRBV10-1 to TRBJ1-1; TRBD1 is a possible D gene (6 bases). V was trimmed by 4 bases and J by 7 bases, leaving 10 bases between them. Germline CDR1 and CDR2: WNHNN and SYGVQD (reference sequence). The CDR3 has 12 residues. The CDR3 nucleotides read TGCGCCAGCAGTGGGGCACAGGGTGAAGCTTTCTTT. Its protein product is CASSGAQGEAFF.

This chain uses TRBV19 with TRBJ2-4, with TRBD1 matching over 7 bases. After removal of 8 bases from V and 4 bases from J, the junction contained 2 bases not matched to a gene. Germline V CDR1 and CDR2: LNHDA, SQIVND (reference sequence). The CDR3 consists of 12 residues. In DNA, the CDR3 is TGTGCCAGTCGGGACAGAAAAAACATTCAGTACTTC. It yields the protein CASRDRKNIQYF. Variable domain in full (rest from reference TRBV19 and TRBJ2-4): DGGITQSPKYLFRKEGQNVTLSCEQNLNHDAMYWYRQDPGQGLRLIYYSQIVNDFQKGDIAEGYSVSREKKESFPLTVTSAQKNPTAFYLCASRDRKNIQYFGAGTRLSVL.

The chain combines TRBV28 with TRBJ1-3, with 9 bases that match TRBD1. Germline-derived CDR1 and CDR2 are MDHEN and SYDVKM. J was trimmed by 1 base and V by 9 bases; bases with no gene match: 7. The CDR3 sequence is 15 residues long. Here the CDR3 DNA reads TGTGCCAGTTCACGGACAGGGGTTTCTGGAAACACCATATATTTT. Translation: CASSRTGVSGNTIYF.

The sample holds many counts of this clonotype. CDR3 in DNA: TGTGCCAGCAGTGAAGCGGTGAGGGGTGCACTCCAAGAGACCCAGTACTTC. This gives the protein CASSEAVRGALQETQYF. The rearrangement links TRBV6-1 to TRBJ2-5, with D perhaps TRBD1 or TRBD2 (5 bases each). The CDR3 spans 17 residues. Trimming shortened V by 0 bases and J by 1 base, and 15 bases separated the two germline ends. CDR1 and CDR2 from the germline V gene are MNHNS and SASEGT.

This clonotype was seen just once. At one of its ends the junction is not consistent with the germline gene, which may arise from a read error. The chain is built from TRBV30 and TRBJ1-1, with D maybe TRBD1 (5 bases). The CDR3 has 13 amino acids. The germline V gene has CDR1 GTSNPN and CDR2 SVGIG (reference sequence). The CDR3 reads CVWSAGGDTEAFF. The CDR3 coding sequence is TGTGTCTGGAGTGCCGGGGGGGACACTGAAGCTTTCTTT.

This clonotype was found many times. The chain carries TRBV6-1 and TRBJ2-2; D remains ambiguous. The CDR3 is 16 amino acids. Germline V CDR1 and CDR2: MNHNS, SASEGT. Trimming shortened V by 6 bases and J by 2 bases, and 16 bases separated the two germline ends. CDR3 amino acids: CASRRDRQTNTGELFF. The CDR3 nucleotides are TGTGCCAGCAGGAGAGACCGTCAAACTAACACCGGGGAGCTGTTTTTT.

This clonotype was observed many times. This chain's CDR3 is CASSLGVYGYTF. The CDR3, as DNA: TGTGCCAGCAGTTTAGGTGTCTATGGCTACACCTTC. The chain couples TRBV12-3 or TRBV12-4 to TRBJ1-2; D remains unclear. The CDR3 contains 12 residues. V lost 1 base and J 4 bases, leaving 4 bases between the germline ends.

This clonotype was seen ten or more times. The CDR3 DNA reads as TGCGCCAGCAGCCAACCGACTAGCGGCACCTACGAGCAGTACTTC. Its translation is CASSQPTSGTYEQYF. The rearrangement joins TRBV4-1 to TRBJ2-7; 9 bases line up with TRBD2. The V and J ends lost 2 bases and 2 bases, in that order; junction bases with no gene match: 4. CDR1 MGHRA and CDR2 YSYEKL come from the germline V gene. The CDR3 sequence is 15 residues long.

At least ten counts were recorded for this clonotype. This chain's CDR3 is CASSIQGSGGELFF. The CDR3, as DNA: TGTGCCAGCAGTATCCAGGGGTCGGGCGGGGAGCTGTTTTTT. The chain links TRBV28 to TRBJ2-2; a possible D gene is TRBD1 (6 bases). Germline V gives CDR1 MDHEN, CDR2 SYDVKM. The CDR3 sequence is 14 residues long. V lost 5 bases to trimming and J lost 7 bases, with 14 bases between them.

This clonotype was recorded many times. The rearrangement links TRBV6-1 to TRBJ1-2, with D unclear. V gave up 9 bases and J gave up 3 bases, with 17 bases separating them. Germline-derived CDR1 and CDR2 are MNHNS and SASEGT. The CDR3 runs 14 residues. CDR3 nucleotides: TGTGCCAGTCACCCCCACAGACCGGACTATGGCTACACCTTC. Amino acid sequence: CASHPHRPDYGYTF.

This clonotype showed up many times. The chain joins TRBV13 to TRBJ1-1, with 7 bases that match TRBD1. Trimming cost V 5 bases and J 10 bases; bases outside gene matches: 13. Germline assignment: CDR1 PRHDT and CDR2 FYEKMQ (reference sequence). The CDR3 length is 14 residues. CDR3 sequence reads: CASSPPDRDRAAFF. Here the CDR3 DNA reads TGTGCCAGCAGCCCCCCAGACAGGGATAGGGCAGCTTTCTTT.

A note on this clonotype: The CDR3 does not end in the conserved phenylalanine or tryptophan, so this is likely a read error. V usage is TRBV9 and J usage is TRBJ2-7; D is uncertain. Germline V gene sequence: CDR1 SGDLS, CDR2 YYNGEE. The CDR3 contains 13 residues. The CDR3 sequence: CASSVGQAYAQYY. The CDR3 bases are TGTGCCAGCAGCGTAGGTCAGGCCTACGCGCAGTACTAC.

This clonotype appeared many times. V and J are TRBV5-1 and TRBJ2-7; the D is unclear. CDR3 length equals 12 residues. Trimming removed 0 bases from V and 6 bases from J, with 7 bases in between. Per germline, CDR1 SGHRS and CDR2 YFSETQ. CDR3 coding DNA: TGCGCCAGCAGCTTGGTTGGATTCGAGCAGTACTTC. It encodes CASSLVGFEQYF.